These T cell receptor beta chains were read from a single sample in a study of cytomegalovirus exposure and HLA in healthy donors. Generated by immunoSEQ multiplex PCR, the TCRdb table keeps only in-frame clones and is missing some. This sample has 150,000 to 200,000 clones, with about 59% found just once. Sample: PBMCs. The receptors come from a middle-aged man in good health and CMV-seronegative. Both conserved end residues are part of each CDR3.

>TRBV6-5
CASSSPGGQGYYGYTF
>TRBV19
CASINTYETGRYGYTF
>TRBV13
CASSLDPETQYF
>TRBV21-1
CASTCAMGTLYHEQFF
>TRBV7-6
CASSLEGLGSYNGQFF
>TRBV7-3
CASSLNAGGVTGELFF
>TRBV5-5
CASSGPTGLNTIYF
>TRBV28
CATLAGDYNEQFF
>TRBV21-1
CASSKGFTTGLSTDTQYF
>TRBV7-2
CASSLGQQKNIQYF